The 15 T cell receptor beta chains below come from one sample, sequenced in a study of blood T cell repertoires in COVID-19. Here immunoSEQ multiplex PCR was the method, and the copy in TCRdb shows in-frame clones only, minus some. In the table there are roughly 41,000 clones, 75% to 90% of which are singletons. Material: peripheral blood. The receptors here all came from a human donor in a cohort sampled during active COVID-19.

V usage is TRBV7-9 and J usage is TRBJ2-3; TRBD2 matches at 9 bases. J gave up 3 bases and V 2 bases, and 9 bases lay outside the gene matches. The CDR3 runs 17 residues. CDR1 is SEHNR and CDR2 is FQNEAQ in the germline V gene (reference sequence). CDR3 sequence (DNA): TGTGCCAGCAGCTTACTTGGCGGGGGGGCAGAGACAGATACGCAGTATTTT. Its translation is CASSLLGGGAETDTQYF.

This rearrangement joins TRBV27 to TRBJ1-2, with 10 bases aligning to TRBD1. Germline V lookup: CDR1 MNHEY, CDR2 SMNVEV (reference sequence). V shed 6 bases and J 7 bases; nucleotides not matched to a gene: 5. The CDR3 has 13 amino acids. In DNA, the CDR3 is TGTGCCAGCAGCCGGGGACAGGGGTCTGGCTACACCTTC. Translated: CASSRGQGSGYTF.

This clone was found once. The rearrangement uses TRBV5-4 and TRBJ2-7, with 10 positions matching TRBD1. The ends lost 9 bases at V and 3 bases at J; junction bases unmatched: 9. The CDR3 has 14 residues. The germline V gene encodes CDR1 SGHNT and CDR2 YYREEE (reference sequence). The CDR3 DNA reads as TGTGCCACCAGGGACAGGGGAGGAAGCTACGAGCAGTACTTC. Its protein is CATRDRGGSYEQYF.

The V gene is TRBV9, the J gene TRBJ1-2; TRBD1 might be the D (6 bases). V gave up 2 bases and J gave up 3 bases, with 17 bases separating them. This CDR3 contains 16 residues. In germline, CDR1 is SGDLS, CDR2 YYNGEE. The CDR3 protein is CASSVDPSPGDYGYTF. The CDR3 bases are TGTGCCAGCAGCGTTGACCCCAGTCCAGGGGACTATGGCTACACCTTC.

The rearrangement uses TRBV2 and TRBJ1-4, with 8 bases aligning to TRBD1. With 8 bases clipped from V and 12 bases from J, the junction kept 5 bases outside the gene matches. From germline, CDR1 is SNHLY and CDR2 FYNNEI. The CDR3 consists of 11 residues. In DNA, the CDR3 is TGTGCCAGCGGACAGGGAATGGAACTGTTTTTT. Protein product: CASGQGMELFF.

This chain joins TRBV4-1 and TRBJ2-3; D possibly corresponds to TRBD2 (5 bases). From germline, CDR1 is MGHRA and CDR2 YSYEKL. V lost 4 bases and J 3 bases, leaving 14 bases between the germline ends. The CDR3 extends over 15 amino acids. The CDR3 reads CASSPNQRGTDTQYF. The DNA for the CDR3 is TGCGCCAGCAGCCCCAACCAACGGGGTACAGATACGCAGTATTTT.

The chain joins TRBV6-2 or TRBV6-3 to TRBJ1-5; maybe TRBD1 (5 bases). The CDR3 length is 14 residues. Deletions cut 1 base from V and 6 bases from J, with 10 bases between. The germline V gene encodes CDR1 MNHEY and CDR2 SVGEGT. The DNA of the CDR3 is TGTGCCAGCAGTTACTTCGGGGGAGGTCAGCCCCAGCATTTT. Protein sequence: CASSYFGGGQPQHF.

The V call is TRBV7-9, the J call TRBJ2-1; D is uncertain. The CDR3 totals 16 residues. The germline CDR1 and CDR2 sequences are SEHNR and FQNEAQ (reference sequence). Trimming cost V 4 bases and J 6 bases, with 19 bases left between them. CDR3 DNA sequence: TGTGCCAGCAGCTCCCTCCTAAAGAATCTCGGCAATGAGCAGTTCTTC. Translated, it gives CASSSLLKNLGNEQFF. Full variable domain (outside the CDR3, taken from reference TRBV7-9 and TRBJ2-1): DTGVSQNPRHKITKRGQNVTFRCDPISEHNRLYWYRQTLGQGPEFLTYFQNEAQLEKSRLLSDRFSAERPKGSFSTLEIQRTEQGDSAMYLCASSSLLKNLGNEQFFGPGTRLTVL.

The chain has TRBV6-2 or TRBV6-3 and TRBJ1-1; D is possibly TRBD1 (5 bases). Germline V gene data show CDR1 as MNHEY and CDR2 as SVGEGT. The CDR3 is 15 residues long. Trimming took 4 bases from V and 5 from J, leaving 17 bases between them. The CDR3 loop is CASSSPGGVRTEAFF. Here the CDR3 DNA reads TGTGCCAGCAGTTCCCCGGGAGGGGTGAGGACTGAAGCTTTCTTT.

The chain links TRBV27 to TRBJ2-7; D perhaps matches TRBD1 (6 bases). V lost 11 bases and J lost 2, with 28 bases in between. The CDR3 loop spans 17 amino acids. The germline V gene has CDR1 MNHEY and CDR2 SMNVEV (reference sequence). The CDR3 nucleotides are TGTGCCCCGTCCAAGACAGGTCATCGGCAAAGACCCTACGAGCAGTACTTC. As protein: CAPSKTGHRQRPYEQYF.

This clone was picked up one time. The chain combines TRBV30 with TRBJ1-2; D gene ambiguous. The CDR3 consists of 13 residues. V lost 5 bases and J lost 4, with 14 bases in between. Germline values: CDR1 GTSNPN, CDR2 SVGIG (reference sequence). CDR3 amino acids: CAWDGGVGYGYTF. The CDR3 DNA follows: TGTGCCTGGGACGGCGGGGTGGGCTATGGCTACACCTTC.

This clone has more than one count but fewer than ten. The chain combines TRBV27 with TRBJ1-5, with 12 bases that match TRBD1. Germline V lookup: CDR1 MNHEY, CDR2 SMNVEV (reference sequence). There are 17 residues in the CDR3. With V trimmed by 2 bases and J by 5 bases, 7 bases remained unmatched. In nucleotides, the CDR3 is TGTGCCAGCAGTTTACGCGGGACAGGGGGCGCCGATCAGCCCCAGCATTTT. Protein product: CASSLRGTGGADQPQHF.

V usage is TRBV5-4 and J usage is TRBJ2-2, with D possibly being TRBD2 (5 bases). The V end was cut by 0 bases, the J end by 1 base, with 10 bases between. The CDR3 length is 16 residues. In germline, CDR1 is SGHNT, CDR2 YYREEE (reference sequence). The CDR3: CASSLGLAGNTGELFF. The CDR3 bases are TGTGCCAGCAGCTTGGGGCTAGCTGGGAACACCGGGGAGCTGTTTTTT.

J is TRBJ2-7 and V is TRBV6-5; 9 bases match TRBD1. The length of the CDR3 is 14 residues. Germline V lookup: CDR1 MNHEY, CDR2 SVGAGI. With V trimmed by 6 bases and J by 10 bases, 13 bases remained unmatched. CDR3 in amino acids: CASSEGDRVWKQYF. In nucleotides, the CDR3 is TGTGCCAGCAGCGAGGGGGACAGGGTATGGAAACAGTACTTC.

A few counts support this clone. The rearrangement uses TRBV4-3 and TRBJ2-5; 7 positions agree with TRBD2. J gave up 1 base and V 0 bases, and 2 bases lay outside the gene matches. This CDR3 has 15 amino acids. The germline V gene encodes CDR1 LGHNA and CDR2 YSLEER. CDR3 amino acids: CASSQDRGGQETQYF. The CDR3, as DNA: TGCGCCAGCAGCCAAGATCGCGGGGGCCAAGAGACCCAGTACTTC.